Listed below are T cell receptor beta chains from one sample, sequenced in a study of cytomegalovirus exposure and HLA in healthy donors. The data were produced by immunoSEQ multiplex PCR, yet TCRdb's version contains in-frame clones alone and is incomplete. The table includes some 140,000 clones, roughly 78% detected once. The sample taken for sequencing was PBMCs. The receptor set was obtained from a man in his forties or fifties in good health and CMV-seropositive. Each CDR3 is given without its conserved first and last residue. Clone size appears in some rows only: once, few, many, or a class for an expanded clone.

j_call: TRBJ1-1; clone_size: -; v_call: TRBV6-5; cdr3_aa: ASSVDRVNTEAF
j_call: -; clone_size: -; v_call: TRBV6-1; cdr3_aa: ASSESAYYEQY
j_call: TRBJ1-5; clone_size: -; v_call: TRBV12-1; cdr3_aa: ASSPEGGTNQPQH
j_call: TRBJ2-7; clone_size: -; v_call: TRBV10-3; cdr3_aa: AISEDVSGRALYEQY
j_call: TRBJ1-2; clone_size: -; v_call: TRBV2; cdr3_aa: ASTGQAGYT
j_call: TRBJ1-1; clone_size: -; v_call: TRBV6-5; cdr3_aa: ASSNGGAVSF
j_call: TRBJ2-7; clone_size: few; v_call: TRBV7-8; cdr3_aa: ASSAGQGREQY
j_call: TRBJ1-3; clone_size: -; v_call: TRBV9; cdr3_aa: ASSVDYGTPGNTIY
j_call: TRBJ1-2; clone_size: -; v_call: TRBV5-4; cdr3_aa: ASSPGGGGYGYT
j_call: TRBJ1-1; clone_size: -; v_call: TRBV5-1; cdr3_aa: ASSPGHRQGSTEAF
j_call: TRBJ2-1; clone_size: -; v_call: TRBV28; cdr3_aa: ASSPLRLSGTSGGDEQF
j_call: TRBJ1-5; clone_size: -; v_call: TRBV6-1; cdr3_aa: ASRPGQDNQPQH
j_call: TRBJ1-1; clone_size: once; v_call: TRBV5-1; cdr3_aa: ASSPGQGKTEAF
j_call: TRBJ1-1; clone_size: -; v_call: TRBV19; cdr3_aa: ASGEGEGTEAF
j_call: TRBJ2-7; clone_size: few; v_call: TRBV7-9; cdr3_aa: SSIPSSSGVYEQY
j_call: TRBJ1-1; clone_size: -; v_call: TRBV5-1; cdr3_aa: ASSLGRGTEAF
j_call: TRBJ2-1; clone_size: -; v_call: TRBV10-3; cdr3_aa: AISEGVQREHNEQF
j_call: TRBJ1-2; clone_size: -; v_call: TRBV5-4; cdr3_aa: ASSLATGRNNYGYT
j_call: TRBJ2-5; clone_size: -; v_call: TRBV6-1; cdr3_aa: ASLTGVLETQY
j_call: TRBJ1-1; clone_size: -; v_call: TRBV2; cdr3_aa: ASSETRTNTEAF
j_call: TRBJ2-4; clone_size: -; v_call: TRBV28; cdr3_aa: ASSGQGQY
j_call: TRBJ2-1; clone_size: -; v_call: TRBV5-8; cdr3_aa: ASSGGLAGFVDEQF
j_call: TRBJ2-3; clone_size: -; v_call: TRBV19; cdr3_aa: ASSTDYSTQY
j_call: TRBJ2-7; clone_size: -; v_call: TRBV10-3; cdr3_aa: AISEPGQTYEQY
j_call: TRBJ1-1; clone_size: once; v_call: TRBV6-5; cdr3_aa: ASRAGSTEAF
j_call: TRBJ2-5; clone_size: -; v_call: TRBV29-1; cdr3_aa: SVELLAGTQY
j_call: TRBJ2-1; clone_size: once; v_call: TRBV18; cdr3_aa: ASSSTGGRDEQF
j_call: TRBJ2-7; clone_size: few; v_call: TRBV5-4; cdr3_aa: ASSPGVRGSAYEQY
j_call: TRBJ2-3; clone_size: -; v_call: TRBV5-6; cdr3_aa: ASSSPSVTDTQY
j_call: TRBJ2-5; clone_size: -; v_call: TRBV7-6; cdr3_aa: ASSFNRGKETQY